Listed below are T cell receptor beta chains from one sample, sequenced in a study of cytomegalovirus exposure and HLA in healthy donors. The repertoire was sequenced with immunoSEQ multiplex PCR; TCRdb's copy has only in-frame clones and lacks some. The repertoire includes about 150,000 clones, about 60% of them detected once, and approximately 7% sits in the top ten. The sequenced sample consisted of PBMCs. These receptors were obtained from a woman in her fifties or sixties in good health and CMV-seropositive. Each CDR3 is given with its conserved first and last residue. Fields, in order: clone size, V gene, CDR3 protein. Clone sizes are given selectively: once, few, many, or a class where the clone is expanded.

-	TRBV9	CASSRNLDRGLGNIQYF
-	TRBV27	CASSLTGIHEQFF
-	TRBV6-5	CASSYGGMSTEAFF
few	TRBV5-1	CASSRLSEGTGELFF
-	TRBV5-1	CASSFGTGVPSYNEQFF
-	TRBV27	CASSSSQGGGYTF
-	TRBV30	CAWKVFRDEQYF
-	TRBV5-4	CASSFGLAGATDTQYF
-	TRBV27	CASSLSRTAGELFF
-	TRBV19	CASSRSGNTIYF
-	TRBV7-2	CASSLRTGWSEQYF
-	TRBV30	CAWSAFGQGATNEKLFF
few	TRBV7-2	CASSSPSGTPYEQYF
-	TRBV10-3	CAISEVGAETEAFF
-	TRBV6-1	CASEQREYNEQFF
-	TRBV11-3	CASSLASGRAGELFF
-	TRBV9	CASSRDRGRTGELFF
few	TRBV7-2	CASSPEHQETQYF
-	TRBV13	CASSKIGGSTGELFF
-	TRBV9	CASSTQGATSYNEQFF
-	TRBV4-3	CASSTGQKNTGELFF
-	TRBV2	CALVATNEKLFF
-	TRBV28	CASSSPYTRAYEQYF
-	TRBV6-6	CASSADQETQYF
-	TRBV27	CASSFLAGTEQYF
-	TRBV5-1	CASSLAAGGPSGANVLTF
few	TRBV28	CASSSPGQSDTQYF
-	TRBV10-3	CAISEPKGGSGTSGSWEQFF
-	TRBV9	CASSAGQGFQPQHF
few	TRBV9	CASSRGFSNEKLFF
once	TRBV2	CASSLGNTEAFF
-	TRBV19	CASSPDSGFSNQPQHF
few	TRBV6-6	CASSRGTYNYGYTF
-	TRBV4-1	CASSQGGGRDTGELFF
-	TRBV4-2	CASSQRSRGLAGGESYNEQFF
few	TRBV11-2	CASSSPGRAGANVLTF
-	TRBV13	CASSYEGPGGLNTEAFF
-	TRBV30	CAWSVGLPNEKLFF
few	TRBV9	CASSEGTGGAAEAFF
-	TRBV19	CASTGTGAYNEQFF
few	TRBV5-1	CASSLNFKQFF
few	TRBV19	CASSPRDSGYTF
-	TRBV28	CASIAQYSGNTIYF
-	TRBV28	CASSGSISEGGEYEYSYNEQFF
-	TRBV7-9	CASSSRSGPYEQYF
once	TRBV30	CAWSSGGLYEQYF
few	TRBV2	CASSDAFGGPSSYEQYF
-	TRBV28	CASSLAGPGSYEQYF
few	TRBV6-5	CASFNGRAGETQYF
-	TRBV6-5	CASSFGQRGPNTEAFF
-	TRBV28	CASSTPTGGGSYGYTF
-	TRBV21-1	CASSNRLAGERSSYEQYF
-	TRBV2	CASSFAQGAYQPQHF
-	TRBV11-3	CASSLDRGRSRNTGELFF
few	TRBV7-2	CASSLIRSTDTQYF